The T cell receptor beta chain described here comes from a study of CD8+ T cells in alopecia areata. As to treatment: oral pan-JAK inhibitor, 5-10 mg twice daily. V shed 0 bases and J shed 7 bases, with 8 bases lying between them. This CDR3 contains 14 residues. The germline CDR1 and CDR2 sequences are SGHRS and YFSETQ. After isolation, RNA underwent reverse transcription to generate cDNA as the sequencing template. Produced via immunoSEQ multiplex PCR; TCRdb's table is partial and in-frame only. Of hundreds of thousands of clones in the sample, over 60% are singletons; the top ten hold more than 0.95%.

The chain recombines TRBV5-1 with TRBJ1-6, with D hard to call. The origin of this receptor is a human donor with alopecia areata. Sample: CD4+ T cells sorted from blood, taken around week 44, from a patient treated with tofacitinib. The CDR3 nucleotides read TGCGCCAGCAGCTTGGCCTCTGGGAATTCACCCCTCCACTTT. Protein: CASSLASGNSPLHF.